This T cell receptor beta chain was recorded in a study of cytomegalovirus exposure and HLA in healthy donors (dated by TCRdb to 2016 to 2017). The study in broad terms: An earlier analysis of a few hundred of the donors reported approximately 280 Gb of sequence data and 117 million unique TCR beta sequences obtained from about 180 million T cells. An early release covering roughly 600 HLA-typed donors comprised 250 to 350 gigabases of sequencing data and tens of millions of unique TCR sequences. Of the 398 genotyped donors, 81% fell in the genetic ancestry cluster associated with self-reported Caucasian donors. The study was designed to test whether signatures of past pathogen exposure could be identified by cataloging public T cell receptors. The study profiled the T cell repertoires of hundreds of subjects by immunosequencing and related them to cytomegalovirus serostatus. Along with the roughly 700-subject first cohort, a separate validation cohort of approximately 110 different subjects was used. High-throughput TCR immunosequencing, statistical association of individual TCRs with disease status, and machine learning were combined to predict cytomegalovirus infection status. In a later analysis, previously published TCR beta repertoires from 666 donors were re-analyzed and high-resolution HLA genotyping was added so that TCR occurrence patterns could be studied. Rather than drawing on any new phenotypic data, the later analysis identified candidate immune exposures from TCR beta sequences and the way those sequences occurred across donors. In an earlier analysis of roughly 580 of the donors, high-throughput TCR beta sequencing was used to judge whether each TCR beta V gene segment behaved as functional or pseudogenic. Alongside the repertoire data, information on donor age, sex, ethnicity and CMV serostatus was compiled. A later genetic analysis used genome-wide SNP genotypes for 398 of the 666 donors, treating that subset as a discovery cohort. Every repertoire in the discovery cohort had been generated on one and the same sequencing platform. HLA typing covered class I and class II loci at four-digit resolution. The number of typed donors differed by locus: 629-630 for A, B, C, DRB1 and DQB1; some 540 for DQA1; about 600 for DPA1; and some 450 for DPB1. Five DR-DQ haplotypes were treated as single units for association and clustering because of strong linkage in the cohort. On average, around 200,000 unique TCR beta nucleotide sequences were sequenced per donor among 350 to 400 genotyped donors of the cohort, with around 19% of those sequences being non-productive.

The library was generated by the immunoSEQ multiplex PCR assay. The multiplex PCR relied on a mix of 60 forward primers for TCR Vbeta segments and 13 reverse primers for TCR Jbeta segments. Amplification of the CDR3 region of rearranged TCR beta genes was performed with a multiplex PCR assay on genomic DNA. On the Illumina HiSeq System, the amplified TCR beta libraries were sequenced as 87-base-pair reads. The authors' analysis ran thus. In a later analysis, roughly 80 million unique TCR beta chains were counted across the approximately 670 repertoires, and around 11 million of these chains were shared by at least two donors. Raw reads were error-corrected and collapsed into unique sequences by a nearest-neighbor algorithm in which closely related sequences were merged to remove PCR and sequencing errors. Alignment of CDR3 sequences to IMGT reference sequences was used to assign V, D and J gene segments. Each retained sequence needed at least a six-nucleotide match to both a V gene segment and a J gene segment. Rearrangements were called productive when the CDR3 lacked stop codons and stayed in frame with V and J; all others were non-productive. Following IMGT convention, CDR3 was defined as the stretch from the second conserved V-encoded cysteine to the conserved J-encoded phenylalanine. The earlier analysis of around 640 of the donors excluded sequences that lacked an unambiguous match to a single V gene segment. An earlier analysis of a few hundred of the donors classified V segments as functional when productive rearrangements were above 56.7% and as segregating when the standard deviation between donors was above 5%. A statistical classification framework was developed to diagnose cytomegalovirus status using the catalog of TCR beta chain sequences. V and J gene assignment, in a later analysis, came from comparing TCR nucleotide sequences with IMGT/GENE-DB human TR gene sequences. In a later analysis, CDR3 sequences and most-parsimonious VDJ recombination scenarios were assigned using the TCRdist pipeline. In a later analysis, every TCR beta chain was defined by the combination of its CDR3 amino acid sequence and its V-gene family, and reads without a unique V-gene family were dropped. To address suspected cross-contamination and a sequencing artifact, a later analysis removed approximately 590 highly shared, low-generation-probability nucleotide sequences. For each public chain, a later analysis derived a clonal expansion index from normalized ranks of inferred template counts within each repertoire. In a later analysis, generation probabilities were computed using a VDJ recombination model fitted to out-of-frame rearrangements, and the results were checked against IGoR. In a later analysis, hypergeometric tests were used to score TCR-TCR, TCR-HLA and TCR-CMV co-occurrence, with a repertoire-size bias correction applied to TCR pairs. A later analysis estimated false discovery rates by permuting HLA or CMV assignments 20 times. A later analysis grouped co-occurring TCRs with DBSCAN, adding TCRdist sequence similarity when clustering within HLA-allele-positive subsets. Repertoires with fewer than 30,000 or more than 120,000 public chains, plus five repertoires with anomalous nucleotide sharing, were excluded from co-occurrence clustering. The table was pulled from immuneACCESS by TCRdb, which kept in-frame rearrangements only. Such tables lose some clones; where checked, under half of the loss comes from unresolved V genes, and the rest has no known cause. V, J and clone size are those of that table, while D and trimming were read from the DNA. The sample table holds over 200,000 clones, of which about three quarters were seen once. Of the sample, about 1.7% falls within the top ten clones.

From its cysteine to its phenylalanine, the CDR3 spans 16 amino acids. Only the CDR3 DNA stays, 48 bases, in frame from base 1. CDR1 and CDR2 are read off the germline V gene as SGHVS and FNYEAQ. The V end loses 1 base and the J end loses 8 bases, and a stretch of 19 bases separates them. A remark on this clone: What this receptor recognizes is not known. Base qualities are missing; no much larger clone stands one base away.

The cohort was made up of around 720 healthy bone marrow donors. Cohort members were all nominally healthy when sampled, although unrecorded immune exposures were likely present. The donor tested CMV seronegative and was one of the 352 seronegative cohort members. A peripheral blood sample was collected from each donor, and TCR beta sequencing was performed on peripheral blood mononuclear cells. Genomic DNA was extracted from the blood cell samples with the Qiagen DNeasy Blood Extraction Kit. The full study reports these points: While some public TCRs were present in many individuals, most TCR sequences turned up only very rarely across donors. Because counts were too low, about 17 rarely observed V segments, including chromosome 9 orphons, were excluded from the earlier analysis of around 640 of the donors. The cohort was sequenced for TCR beta chains only, and without alpha or paired-chain data the features that could be detected were limited. In a later analysis, TCR association rates were found to vary across HLA loci, with the most associated TCRs seen for DRB1 alleles and the fewest for HLA-C alleles. Several of the top co-occurrence clusters appeared to be linked to parvovirus B19, influenza, CMV and Epstein-Barr virus, according to a later analysis. A later analysis found that most CMV-associated TCR beta chains appeared HLA-restricted, with HLA associations seemingly driven largely by CMV exposure. A later analysis found that HLA-associated TCR beta chains were more clonally expanded and had lower generation probabilities than equally common non-associated chains. In an earlier analysis of about 600 of the donors, most TCR beta V segments appeared in productive rearrangements about 90% or about 30% of the time, broadly matching IMGT annotations. The sequencing pipeline was judged likely to have produced a cluster of highly shared sequence variants as a technical artifact. The study gave a list of some 150 TCR beta chains associated with cytomegalovirus. Because HLA typing was unavailable for some donors at each locus, only the typed subset was used in association tests. In a later genetic analysis, a missense DCLRE1C variant was associated with V-gene and J-gene trimming of TCR beta chains, and the association was replicated in an independent cohort. Roughly uniform sequencing depth across donors was assumed in presence/absence analyses, although this assumption may not hold. A later analysis associated around 16,000 TCR beta sequences with specific HLA alleles at a false discovery rate of 0.05. Some IMGT-functional V segments, including TRBV6-2 and TRBV6-3, could not be distinguished by the 87-base-pair reads and were therefore excluded. In a later genetic analysis, fewer N-insertions in productive TCRs were reported among donors in an Asian-associated ancestry cluster than the roughly 700-donor mean. The authors suggested that the approach could potentially be generalized to other disease states and immunological phenotypes. When HLA alleles, especially DR and DQ, strongly co-occurred, TCR associations were difficult to assign to individual alleles. Linkage disequilibrium might explain the correlated functional status among segregating V segments, but an unknown experimental factor could not be excluded. A further reported finding was that TCR beta sequences accurately predicted the HLA-A and HLA-B alleles for most subjects in the first cohort. Immune exposure information for the cohort was limited to CMV serostatus. In vitro tests confirmed that a few of the cytomegalovirus-associated TCR beta chains recognize cytomegalovirus antigens. The classifier was reported to diagnose cytomegalovirus status with high specificity and sensitivity in both the original cohort and the validation cohort.

Sequences were obtained from PBMCs. The sequence came from a male donor in good health and CMV-seronegative. The chain was built from TRBV7-6 and TRBJ2-3; TRBD2 is possibly the D segment (6 matching bases). The nucleotides are TGTGCCAGCAGCTTAGGAACGGCGGGGATCCCTAGTACGCAGTATTTT. It codes for CASSLGTAGIPSTQYF.